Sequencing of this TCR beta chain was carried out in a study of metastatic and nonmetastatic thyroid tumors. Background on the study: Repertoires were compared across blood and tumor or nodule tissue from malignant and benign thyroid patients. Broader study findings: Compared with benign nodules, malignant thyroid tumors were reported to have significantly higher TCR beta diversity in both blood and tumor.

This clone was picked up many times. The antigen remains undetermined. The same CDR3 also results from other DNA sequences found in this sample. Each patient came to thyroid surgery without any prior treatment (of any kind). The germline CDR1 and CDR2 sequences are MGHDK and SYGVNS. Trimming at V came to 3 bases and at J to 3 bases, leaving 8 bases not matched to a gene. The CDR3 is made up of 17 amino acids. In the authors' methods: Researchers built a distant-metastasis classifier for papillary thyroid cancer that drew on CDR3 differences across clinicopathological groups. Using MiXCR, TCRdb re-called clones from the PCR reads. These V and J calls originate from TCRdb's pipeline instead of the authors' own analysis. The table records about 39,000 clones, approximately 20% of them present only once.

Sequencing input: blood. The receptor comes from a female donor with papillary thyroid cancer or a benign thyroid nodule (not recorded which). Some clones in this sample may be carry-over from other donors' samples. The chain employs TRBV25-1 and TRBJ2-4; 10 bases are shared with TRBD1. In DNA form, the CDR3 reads TGTGCCAGCAGTGACATCGACAGGGGGCTTGGCAAAAACATTCAGTACTTC. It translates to CASSDIDRGLGKNIQYF.